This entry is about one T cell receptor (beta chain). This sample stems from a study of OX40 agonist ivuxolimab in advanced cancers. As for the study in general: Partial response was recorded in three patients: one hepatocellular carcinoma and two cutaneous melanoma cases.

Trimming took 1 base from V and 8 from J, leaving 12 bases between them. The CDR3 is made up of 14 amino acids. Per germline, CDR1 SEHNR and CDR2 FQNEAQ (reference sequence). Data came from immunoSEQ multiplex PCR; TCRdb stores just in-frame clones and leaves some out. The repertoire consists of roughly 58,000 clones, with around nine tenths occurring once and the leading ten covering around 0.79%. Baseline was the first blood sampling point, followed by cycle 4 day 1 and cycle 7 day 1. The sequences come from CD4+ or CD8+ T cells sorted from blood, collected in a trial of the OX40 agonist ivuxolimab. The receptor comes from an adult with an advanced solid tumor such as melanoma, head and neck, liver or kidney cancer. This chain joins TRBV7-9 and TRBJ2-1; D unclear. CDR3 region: CASSLVYSTDEQFF. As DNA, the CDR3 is TGTGCCAGCAGCTTAGTCTACTCTACGGATGAGCAGTTCTTC.